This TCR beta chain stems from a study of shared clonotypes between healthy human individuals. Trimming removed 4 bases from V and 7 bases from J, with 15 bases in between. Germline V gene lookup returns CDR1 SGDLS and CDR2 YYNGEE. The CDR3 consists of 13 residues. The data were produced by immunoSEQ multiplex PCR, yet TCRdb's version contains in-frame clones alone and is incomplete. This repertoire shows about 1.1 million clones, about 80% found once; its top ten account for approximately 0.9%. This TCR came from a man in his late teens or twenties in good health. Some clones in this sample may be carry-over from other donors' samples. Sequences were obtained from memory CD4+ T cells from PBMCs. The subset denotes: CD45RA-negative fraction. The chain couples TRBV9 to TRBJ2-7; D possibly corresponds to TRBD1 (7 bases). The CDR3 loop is CASSQTGAGEQYF. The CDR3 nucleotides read TGTGCCAGCAGCCAAACAGGGGCGGGGGAGCAGTACTTC. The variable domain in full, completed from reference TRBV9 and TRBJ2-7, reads DSGVTQTPKHLITATGQRVTLRCSPRSGDLSVYWYQQSLDQGLQFLIQYYNGEERAKGNILERFSAQQFPDLHSELNLSSLELGDSALYFCASSQTGAGEQYFGPGTRLTVT.